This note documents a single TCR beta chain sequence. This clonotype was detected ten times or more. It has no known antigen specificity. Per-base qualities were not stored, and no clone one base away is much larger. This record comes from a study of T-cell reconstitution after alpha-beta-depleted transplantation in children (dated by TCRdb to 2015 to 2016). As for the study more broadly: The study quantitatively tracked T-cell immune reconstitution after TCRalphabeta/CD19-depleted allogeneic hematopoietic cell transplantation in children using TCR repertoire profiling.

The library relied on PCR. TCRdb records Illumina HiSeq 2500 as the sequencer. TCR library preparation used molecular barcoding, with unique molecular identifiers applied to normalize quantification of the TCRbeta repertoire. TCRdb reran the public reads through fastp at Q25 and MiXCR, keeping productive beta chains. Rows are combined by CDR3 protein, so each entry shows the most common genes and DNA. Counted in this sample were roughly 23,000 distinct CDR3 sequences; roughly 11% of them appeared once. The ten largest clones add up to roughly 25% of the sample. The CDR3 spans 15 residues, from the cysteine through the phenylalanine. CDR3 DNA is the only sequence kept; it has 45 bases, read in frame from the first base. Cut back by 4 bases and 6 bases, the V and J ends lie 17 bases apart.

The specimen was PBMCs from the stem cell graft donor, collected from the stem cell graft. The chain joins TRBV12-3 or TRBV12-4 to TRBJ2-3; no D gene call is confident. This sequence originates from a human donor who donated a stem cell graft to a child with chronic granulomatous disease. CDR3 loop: CASSYQDRGFDTQYF. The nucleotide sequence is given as TGTGCCAGCAGTTATCAGGACCGCGGATTTGATACGCAGTATTTT.